The 30 T cell receptor beta chains below all came from one sample that was sequenced in a study of blood T cell repertoires in COVID-19. Measured with immunoSEQ multiplex PCR; TCRdb has only the in-frame clones, and not every one. The data show some 120,000 clones, with around four fifths seen just once and about 5.5% held by the top ten. Sequenced material: peripheral blood. Every receptor here comes from a man at least 80 years old with active or convalescent COVID-19.

This clone has only one observation. The genes are TRBV28 and TRBJ1-6; maybe TRBD1 (6 bases). The germline CDR1 and CDR2 sequences are MDHEN and SYDVKM. CDR3 length: 15 amino acids. V lost 6 bases and J lost 6, with 15 bases in between. CDR3 sequence (DNA): TGTGCCAGCAGGGGGGCTCGGACGGGTAATTCACCCCTCCACTTT. This translates into CASRGARTGNSPLHF.

J is TRBJ1-2 and V is TRBV7-9; TRBD1 agrees at 7 bases. This CDR3 has 11 residues. V lost 5 bases to trimming and J lost 12 bases; unmatched junction nucleotides: 6. In germline, CDR1 is SEHNR, CDR2 FQNEAQ (reference sequence). Here the CDR3 reads CASSVDRVNTF. In nucleotides, the CDR3 is TGTGCCAGCAGCGTCGACAGGGTGAACACCTTC.

This chain uses TRBV27 with TRBJ2-1; 8 bases are shared with TRBD1. Germline V gene sequence: CDR1 MNHEY, CDR2 SMNVEV (reference sequence). V gave up 7 bases and J gave up 9 bases; unmatched junction bases: 14. The CDR3 runs 15 residues. CDR3 coding DNA: TGTGCCAGCAAGTTCTTAGGACAGGGTGGGCGTGAGCAGTTCTTC. Protein product: CASKFLGQGGREQFF.

The chain employs TRBV7-6 and TRBJ2-5, with 7 bases identical to TRBD2. Looked up from germline, CDR1 is SGHVS and CDR2 is FNYEAQ. The length of the CDR3 is 17 residues. Trimming cost V 1 base and J 1 base; bases outside gene matches: 9. CDR3 sequence reads: CASSLGNGWGGQETQYF. In nucleotides, the CDR3 is TGTGCCAGCAGCTTAGGGAACGGATGGGGGGGCCAAGAGACCCAGTACTTC. Variable domain in full (rest from reference TRBV7-6 and TRBJ2-5): GAGVSQSPRYKVTKRGQDVALRCDPISGHVSLYWYRQALGQGPEFLTYFNYEAQQDKSGLPNDRFSAERPEGSISTLTIQRTEQRDSAMYRCASSLGNGWGGQETQYFGPGTRLLVL.

Turning to this clone: A read error may account for a junction end that differs from germline. The gene calls are TRBV27 and TRBJ2-5; perhaps TRBD1 as D (6 bases). The CDR3 extends over 15 amino acids. Germline loops: CDR1 MNHEY, CDR2 SMNVEV (reference sequence). CDR3 nucleotide sequence: TGTGCCAGCAGCCCCAGGGGACAAGCAAGAGAGCCCCAGTACTTC. As protein: CASSPRGQAREPQYF.

This sequence joins TRBV5-1 and TRBJ1-5; 7 bases match TRBD1. Germline V lookup: CDR1 SGHRS, CDR2 YFSETQ. V was clipped by 4 bases and J by 4 bases; unmatched bases: 8. This CDR3 has 15 residues. CDR3 sequence reads: CASSITGVGNQPQHF. The DNA for the CDR3 is TGCGCCAGCAGCATAACAGGGGTAGGAAATCAGCCCCAGCATTTT.

As DNA, the CDR3 is TGTGCCAGCAGCTTAAACAGTTACGGAAACACCATATATTTT. It yields the protein CASSLNSYGNTIYF. This chain uses TRBV7-9 with TRBJ1-3; D is ambiguous. V was cut by 2 bases and J by 4 bases, with 9 bases left in between. Looked up from germline, CDR1 is SEHNR and CDR2 is FQNEAQ (reference sequence). The CDR3 has 14 residues. The whole variable domain, filled in from reference TRBV7-9 and TRBJ1-3, reads DTGVSQNPRHKITKRGQNVTFRCDPISEHNRLYWYRQTLGQGPEFLTYFQNEAQLEKSRLLSDRFSAERPKGSFSTLEIQRTEQGDSAMYLCASSLNSYGNTIYFGEGSWLTVV.

V and J are TRBV28 and TRBJ1-1; 9 bases are a match to TRBD1. CDR3 length: 15 amino acids. Trimming cost V 5 bases and J 8 bases; bases outside gene matches: 12. The germline CDR1 and CDR2 sequences are MDHEN and SYDVKM. The CDR3 DNA is TGTGCCAGCAGTCAAAAAACAGGGGGCACAGCAGAAGCTTTCTTT. Translation: CASSQKTGGTAEAFF.

This sequence joins TRBV7-2 and TRBJ1-3, with a tentative D call TRBD1 (6 bases). With 4 bases removed from V and 4 bases from J, the gap between germline ends came to 14 bases. Germline V gives CDR1 SGHTA, CDR2 FQGNSA. The CDR3 has 15 residues. The CDR3 loop reads CASSYTGKSGNTIYF. In nucleotides, the CDR3 is TGTGCCAGCAGCTATACAGGGAAGTCAGGAAACACCATATATTTT.

The V and J genes are TRBV28 and TRBJ1-6; 8 bases match TRBD1. The length of the CDR3 is 13 residues. The ends lost 10 bases at V and 3 bases at J; junction bases unmatched: 2. The germline V gene has CDR1 MDHEN and CDR2 SYDVKM. CDR3 nucleotides: TGTGCCACGACAGGGGTCTATAATTCACCCCTCCACTTT. Translated: CATTGVYNSPLHF.

This chain links TRBV19 with TRBJ2-7, with 7 nucleotides matching TRBD1. The V gene end was trimmed by 5 bases and the J gene end by 2 bases; junction bases not matched to a gene: 3. This CDR3 has 13 amino acids. CDR1 and CDR2 (germline): LNHDA, SQIVND (reference sequence). The CDR3 loop is CASSVGQTYEQYF. The CDR3 DNA sequence: TGTGCCAGTAGTGTGGGACAGACCTACGAGCAGTACTTC.

The gene calls are TRBV18 and TRBJ2-1; 7 nucleotides match TRBD2. Germline trimming cut 2 bases from V and 2 bases from J; bases unmatched to any gene: 3. Germline CDR1 KGHSH, CDR2 LQKENI. The CDR3 sequence is 15 residues long. CDR3: CASSPVAGAYNEQFF. The CDR3 nucleotides read TGTGCCAGCTCACCAGTCGCGGGGGCCTACAATGAGCAGTTCTTC.

This sequence joins TRBV13 and TRBJ2-1; 9 positions agree with TRBD2. The CDR3 covers 16 residues. V lost 5 bases to trimming and J lost 2 bases; unmatched junction nucleotides: 7. Germline lookup yields CDR1 PRHDT and CDR2 FYEKMQ (reference sequence). The CDR3 here is CASSQRLAETYNEQFF. As DNA, the CDR3 is TGTGCCAGCAGCCAAAGACTAGCGGAGACCTACAATGAGCAGTTCTTC. Full variable domain (outside the CDR3, taken from reference TRBV13 and TRBJ2-1): AAGVIQSPRHLIKEKRETATLKCYPIPRHDTVYWYQQGPGQDPQFLISFYEKMQSDKGSIPDRFSAQQFSDYHSELNMSSLELGDSALYFCASSQRLAETYNEQFFGPGTRLTVL.

The rearrangement links TRBV6-2 or TRBV6-3 to TRBJ2-1; D remains unclear. Between the trimmed V and J ends, which lost 0 bases and 8 bases, there was a span of 14 bases. The germline V gene encodes CDR1 MNHEY and CDR2 SVGEGT. The CDR3 consists of 15 residues. CDR3 sequence (DNA): TGTGCCAGCAGTTACTCAGTGGGCCTCAGAGATGAGCAGTTCTTC. The encoded protein is CASSYSVGLRDEQFF.

The chain links TRBV4-3 to TRBJ1-4; the D gene is possibly TRBD1 (6 bases). Germline-derived CDR1 and CDR2 are LGHNA and YSLEER. The length of the CDR3 is 15 residues. V was shortened by 4 bases and J by 8 bases, with 17 bases between the two germline ends. Written as DNA, the CDR3 is TGCGCCAGCAGCCGCGAGGGAGGGGGAGGCGAAAAACTGTTTTTT. Translated: CASSREGGGGEKLFF.

The V call is TRBV10-3, the J call TRBJ1-6, with 7 positions matching TRBD1. The CDR3 spans 12 residues. Per the germline V gene, CDR1 is ENHRY and CDR2 is SYGVKD. Losses at the gene ends were 11 bases for V and 8 bases for J; bases not matched to a gene: 6. Written as DNA, the CDR3 is TGTGCCTCCGCCGGACAGGATTCACCCCTCCACTTT. Its protein product is CASAGQDSPLHF.

The V gene is TRBV19, the J gene TRBJ1-1, with 8 bases fitting TRBD1. V dropped 4 bases and J dropped 5; count of bases not matched to a gene: 3. Germline-derived CDR1 and CDR2 are LNHDA and SQIVND (reference sequence). This CDR3 has 13 amino acids. CDR3 DNA sequence: TGTGCCAGTAGTAGGACAGGGATTACTGAAGCTTTCTTT. Protein: CASSRTGITEAFF.

V and J are TRBV7-9 and TRBJ1-3; 9 positions match TRBD1. CDR1 and CDR2 from the germline V gene are SEHNR and FQNEAQ (reference sequence). With 5 bases clipped from V and 14 bases from J, the junction kept 10 bases outside the gene matches. The CDR3 runs 13 residues. The CDR3 protein is CASSGFRDRDLYF. The DNA for the CDR3 is TGTGCCAGCAGCGGTTTCCGGGACAGGGATCTATATTTT.

This clone was counted a few times. The chain recombines TRBV6-5 with TRBJ1-6, with a weak D call TRBD1 (6 bases). The germline V gene encodes CDR1 MNHEY and CDR2 SVGAGI. This CDR3 has 13 residues. Trimming pared 6 bases from V and 14 bases from J, leaving 17 bases between. CDR3 sequence reads: CASSFGGSGTLHF. CDR3 sequence (DNA): TGTGCCAGCAGCTTTGGGGGCTCGGGGACCCTCCACTTT.

The chain recombines TRBV3-1 (or the pseudogene TRBV3-2) with TRBJ1-5, with 11 bases fitting TRBD1. CDR1 and CDR2 from the germline V gene are LGHDT and YNNKEL (reference sequence). This CDR3 is 15 amino acids long. Unmatched junction bases numbered 2, after V lost 1 base and J lost 6 bases. CDR3 sequence reads: CASSQGTGGFQPQHF. In DNA form, the CDR3 reads TGTGCCAGCAGCCAAGGGACAGGGGGCTTTCAGCCCCAGCATTTT.

As to this clone: The sample holds other DNA sequences that translate to the same CDR3. The V gene is TRBV7-3, the J gene TRBJ1-1; D remains ambiguous. The CDR3 contains 13 residues. Germline V gene sequence: CDR1 SGHTA, CDR2 FQGTGA. Deletions cut 6 bases from V and 0 bases from J, with 8 bases between. The CDR3 nucleotides read TGTGCCAGCAGTTCTGCGGTGAACACTGAAGCTTTCTTT. The encoded protein is CASSSAVNTEAFF.

This sequence joins TRBV7-2 and TRBJ1-3, with D unclear. There are 16 residues in the CDR3. Trimming took off 5 bases at V and 0 bases at J, with 14 bases between the two ends. Germline CDR1 is SGHTA and CDR2 is FQGNSA. The CDR3 sequence is CASSKLYLNSGNTIYF. As DNA, the CDR3 is TGTGCCAGCAGCAAGCTTTATCTCAACTCTGGAAACACCATATATTTT.

The CDR3 loop reads CASSLGVSSNEKLFF. For the CDR3, the DNA is TGTGCCAGCAGTTTGGGCGTTTCTTCTAATGAAAAACTGTTTTTT. The V call is TRBV28, the J call TRBJ1-4; D is unresolved. V lost 3 bases and J lost 3, with 11 bases in between. The CDR3 contains 15 residues. Germline CDR1 is MDHEN and CDR2 is SYDVKM.

The chain recombines TRBV6-6 with TRBJ2-1, with 10 bases aligning to TRBD2. The germline V gene encodes CDR1 MNHNY and CDR2 SVGAGI (reference sequence). The CDR3 covers 12 residues. With 6 bases clipped from V and 10 bases from J, the junction kept 3 bases outside the gene matches. CDR3 loop: CASRSSGGEQFF. The CDR3 DNA reads as TGTGCCAGCAGGTCTAGCGGGGGAGAGCAGTTCTTC.

The rearrangement links TRBV7-2 to TRBJ2-7; D remains ambiguous. This CDR3 is 13 amino acids long. Germline CDR1 and CDR2: SGHTA and FQGNSA. V was clipped by 5 bases and J by 3 bases, with 11 bases between them. The CDR3 spells CASSDVTRYEQYF. The CDR3 DNA follows: TGTGCCAGCAGCGACGTGACTCGCTACGAGCAGTACTTC.

This clone was seen a few times. The chain has TRBV9 and TRBJ2-1; tentative D call: TRBD1 (5 bases). V was trimmed by 0 bases and J by 9 bases, leaving 13 bases between them. CDR1 and CDR2 from the germline V gene are SGDLS and YYNGEE. The CDR3 contains 14 residues. As DNA, the CDR3 is TGTGCCAGCAGCGTAGCCTGGGGTCAGGGTGAGCAGTTCTTC. Residues: CASSVAWGQGEQFF.

V usage is TRBV18 and J usage is TRBJ2-2; the D gene is possibly TRBD1 (6 bases). Trimming stripped 2 bases from V and 1 base from J, with 8 bases between. CDR3 length equals 15 residues. Germline CDR1 KGHSH, CDR2 LQKENI. The CDR3: CASSPNRENTGELFF. In DNA, the CDR3 is TGTGCCAGCTCACCAAACAGGGAGAACACCGGGGAGCTGTTTTTT.

This clone has more than one count but fewer than ten. The genes are TRBV29-1 and TRBJ2-2, with a tentative D call TRBD2 (7 bases). Germline V lookup: CDR1 SQVTM, CDR2 ANQGSEA. CDR3 length: 15 amino acids. V lost 5 bases, J lost 1 base, and 14 bases lay in between. CDR3 bases: TGCAGCGTTAGAGGGGGGGCTAAGAACACCGGGGAGCTGTTTTTT. Translating gives CSVRGGAKNTGELFF.

This clone was detected only once. V usage is TRBV19 and J usage is TRBJ2-1, with TRBD2 matching over 7 bases. This CDR3 contains 15 residues. The V segment lost 1 base and the J segment 8 bases; nucleotides outside the gene matches: 8. The germline V gene encodes CDR1 LNHDA and CDR2 SQIVND (reference sequence). The CDR3 sequence is CASSIGGGIAYEQFF. In nucleotides, the CDR3 is TGTGCCAGTAGTATAGGCGGGGGTATAGCCTATGAGCAGTTCTTC.

V is TRBV7-8 and J is TRBJ1-1, with 7 bases identical to TRBD1. Germline V CDR1 and CDR2: SGHVS, FQNEAQ. This CDR3 is 14 amino acids long. The trim removed 8 bases at V and 0 bases at J, leaving 6 bases unmatched. The chain's CDR3 is CASLQGPMNTEAFF. The CDR3 region has the DNA TGTGCCAGCTTACAGGGGCCCATGAACACTGAAGCTTTCTTT.